This T cell receptor (beta chain) was found in a study of radiotherapy plus CTLA-4 blockade in lung cancer. Looking at the study overall: In less than 20% of patients, objective responses were seen; approximately 31% had disease control.

Method: immunoSEQ multiplex PCR; TCRdb's copy keeps in-frame clones and lacks some. Of tens of thousands of clones listed, about 80% are singletons. Turning to this clone: What it recognizes is unknown.

V trimming: 5 bases; J trimming: 6 bases; junction bases outside the gene matches: 8. From germline, CDR1 is SQVTM and CDR2 ANQGSEA. The CDR3 contains 13 residues. Study-level points and caveats: Reportedly, early blood T cell clone dynamics best predicted response, with interferon-beta.

This receptor was identified in a human donor with non-small cell lung cancer who had stable disease on radiotherapy plus ipilimumab. The rearrangement links TRBV29-1 to TRBJ2-3; 7 bases fit TRBD1. Sequenced here: peripheral blood, sampled from a patient treated with radiotherapy plus ipilimumab. DNA for the CDR3: TGCAGCGTTACCCTAACAGGGGTGGATACGCAGTATTTT. This encodes CSVTLTGVDTQYF.